Sequencing of this T cell receptor beta chain was carried out in a study of OX40 agonist ivuxolimab in advanced cancers. Background on the study: Hepatocellular carcinoma, melanoma, renal cell or head and neck cancer affected the dose-escalation patients. Of mixed ages from about 20 to 80 and averaging approximately 60 years, the group was roughly 85% male.

J was trimmed by 4 bases and V by 3 bases; bases with no gene match: 6. CDR1 is KGHSH and CDR2 is LQKENI in the germline V gene. The CDR3 loop spans 15 amino acids. Assay: immunoSEQ multiplex PCR; the TCRdb copy retains only in-frame clones and omits some. This sample carries tens of thousands of clones, 91% of them seen once, and the ten largest clones take under 0.4%. In the case of this clone: Its antigen is currently unknown.

Study-level results: Expanded clones tended on average to be more numerous among CD8+ T cells than CD4+. Nonresponders included some who also had low normalized T-cell clonal expansion.

This sequence joins TRBV18 and TRBJ2-7, with 10 positions matching TRBD1. This material consisted of CD4+ or CD8+ T cells sorted from blood, taken in a trial of the OX40 agonist ivuxolimab. The source is an adult with an advanced solid tumor such as melanoma, head and neck, liver or kidney cancer. The CDR3 reads CASSPVTGGVYEQYF. The CDR3 DNA follows: TGTGCCAGCTCACCCGTGACAGGGGGCGTTTACGAGCAGTACTTC.